A single sample is the source of the 7 T cell receptor beta chains below, sequenced in a study of T cells in tuberculosis. After thawing and overnight rest, PBMC were stained with GMM-loaded CD1B tetramer, viability dye and anti-CD3 for sorting. C32 glucose monomycolate from Rhodococcus equi was loaded onto the CD1B tetramers. The data were produced by immunoSEQ multiplex PCR, yet TCRdb's version contains in-frame clones alone and is incomplete. The sample lists about 88,000 clones; approximately 90% were seen once. Sequenced: CD1b-GMM tetramer-negative cells sorted from PBMCs. These receptor sequences come from an adult woman with latent tuberculosis.

The rearrangement links TRBV6-1 to TRBJ1-1; tentatively, D is TRBD1 (5 bases). Trimming pared 7 bases from V and 0 bases from J, leaving 12 bases between. The V gene's germline CDR1 is MNHNS and CDR2 SASEGT. This CDR3 is 14 amino acids long. CDR3 sequence (DNA): TGTGCCAGCATCGCTGGGGCGGTGAACACTGAAGCTTTCTTT. As protein: CASIAGAVNTEAFF.

The chain links TRBV30 to TRBJ1-2, with TRBD1 matching 7 bases. Germline lookup yields CDR1 GTSNPN and CDR2 SVGIG (reference sequence). V lost 1 base to trimming and J lost 4 bases; unmatched junction nucleotides: 6. The CDR3 covers 14 residues. CDR3 DNA sequence: TGTGCCTGGAGTGCCGGGGACAGCTCCTATGGCTACACCTTC. It is translated as CAWSAGDSSYGYTF.

This chain links TRBV7-2 with TRBJ2-5; D is undetermined. Looked up from germline, CDR1 is SGHTA and CDR2 is FQGNSA. The CDR3 length is 12 residues. V lost 5 bases to trimming and J lost 0 bases, with 4 bases between them. The CDR3 region is CASSRYQETQYF. The DNA for the CDR3 is TGTGCCAGCAGCCGTTACCAAGAGACCCAGTACTTC.

V and J are TRBV21-1 and TRBJ1-1; TRBD1 reflects the table's D call only, with no check against the DNA. TRBV21-1 is annotated as a pseudogene. There are 16 residues in the CDR3. The CDR3 sequence: CASSKAPRAMNTEAFF. The CDR3 nucleotides read TGTGCCAGCAGCAAAGCCCCCAGGGCGATGAACACTGAAGCTTTCTTT.

CDR3 bases: TGTGCCAGCAGTGCCGGGACAGCGGGGGATGAAAAACTGTTTTTT. It is translated as CASSAGTAGDEKLFF. The chain is built from TRBV2 and TRBJ1-4, with 7 bases lining up with TRBD1. Looked up from germline, CDR1 is SNHLY and CDR2 is FYNNEI. The CDR3 has 15 residues. The V gene end was trimmed by 4 bases and the J gene end by 6 bases; junction bases not matched to a gene: 8.

This chain connects TRBV6-1 to TRBJ1-6, with D perhaps TRBD1 (5 bases). The germline V and J ends were trimmed by 8 bases and 13 bases, with 9 bases remaining between them. CDR1 is MNHNS, CDR2 SASEGT, per germline. This CDR3 contains 10 residues. CDR3 in DNA: TGTGCCAGCTCGGGGGGGCCCCTCCACTTT. Its translation: CASSGGPLHF.

This clone turned up a few times. The rearrangement uses TRBV29-1 and TRBJ1-1; D not resolved. The V gene's germline CDR1 is SQVTM and CDR2 ANQGSEA. V was trimmed by 4 bases and J by 3 bases, leaving 12 bases between them. The CDR3 contains 13 residues. CDR3 DNA sequence: TGCAGCGTTGCGGGGAGGGTTCACACTGAAGCTTTCTTT. It is translated as CSVAGRVHTEAFF.